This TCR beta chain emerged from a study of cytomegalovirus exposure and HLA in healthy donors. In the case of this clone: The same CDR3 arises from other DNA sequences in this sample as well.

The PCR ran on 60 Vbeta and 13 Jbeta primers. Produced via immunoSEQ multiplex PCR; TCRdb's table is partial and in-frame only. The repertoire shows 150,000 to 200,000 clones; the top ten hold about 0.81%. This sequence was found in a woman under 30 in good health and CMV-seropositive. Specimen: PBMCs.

Written as DNA, the CDR3 is TGCGCCAGCAGAACGACTAGCGGGAGTCCCGAGCAGTACTTC. This encodes CASRTTSGSPEQYF. The chain employs TRBV5-1 and TRBJ2-7; 12 bases map to TRBD2. The CDR3 sequence is 14 residues long. CDR1 is SGHRS, CDR2 YFSETQ, per germline. J lost 6 bases, V lost 5 bases, and 6 bases had no gene match. Supplemented by reference TRBV5-1 and TRBJ2-7, the full variable domain reads KAGVTQTPRYLIKTRGQQVTLSCSPISGHRSVSWYQQTPGQGLQFLFEYFSETQRNKGNFPGRFSGRQFSNSRSEMNVSTLELGDSALYLCASRTTSGSPEQYFGPGTRLTVT.